Sequencing of this TCR beta chain was carried out in a study of human T cells and chemical hapten exposure. Overall study context: A 2 cm by 2 cm inner upper arm patch received 2% DPC for sensitization.

Library construction involved attaching unique molecular identifiers to individual cDNA molecules, which allowed quantitative, reproducible TCR counting. MiXCR, applied by TCRdb to the RACE reads, yields one record per CDR3 protein. Of some 190,000 distinct CDR3 sequences listed, approximately 20% are singletons. This clonotype was seen ten or more times. The time point here: patch test 1, 2 weeks after DPC sensitization. Treatment defined: therapeutic diphenylcyclopropenone sensitization with weekly scalp DPC. Total RNA was isolated from whole blood that had not been fractionated. This CDR3 comprises 13 residues. V lost 0 bases and J lost 7, with 7 bases in between. CDR1 and CDR2 from the germline V gene are SEHNR and FQNEAQ (reference sequence).

The starting material was whole blood, obtained in connection with sensitization to the hapten diphenylcyclopropenone (DPC). The origin of this receptor is a woman aged 45 to 65 with alopecia areata. Some clones in this sample may be carry-over from other donors' samples. This chain connects TRBV7-9 to TRBJ2-1; no clear D gene. The CDR3 sequence: CASSLAGMNEQFF. The CDR3 coding sequence is TGTGCCAGCAGCTTAGCTGGGATGAATGAGCAGTTCTTC.